This entry concerns a single TCR beta chain. Deletions cut 4 bases from V and 1 base from J, with 11 bases between. The CDR3 has 15 amino acids. Looked up from germline, CDR1 is SGHDN and CDR2 is FVKESK. This entry belongs to a study of Ad26.COV2.S vaccination and SARS-CoV-2 variants. Generated by immunoSEQ multiplex PCR, the TCRdb table keeps only in-frame clones and is missing some. The sample yields around 450,000 clones, roughly 89% seen once. Stated treatment: 15 to 20 received Ad26.COV2.S at low or high dose, single or two shots; roughly 5 received placebo; per-sample allocation not given. Day 63 after the first injection of vaccine or placebo was the sampling time.

The source is a person aged 18-65 years who received the Ad26.COV2.S COVID-19 vaccine or a placebo. The chain couples TRBV14 to TRBJ2-1, with D unclear. This material consisted of peripheral blood, taken in a trial of Ad26.COV2.S vaccine versus placebo. The CDR3 here is CASSPAPGSYNEQFF. As DNA, the CDR3 is TGTGCCAGCAGCCCCGCCCCAGGATCCTACAATGAGCAGTTCTTC. The full variable domain, with the rest looked up from reference TRBV14 and TRBJ2-1, is EAGVTQFPSHSVIEKGQTVTLRCDPISGHDNLYWYRRVMGKEIKFLLHFVKESKQDESGMPNNRFLAERTGGTYSTLKVQPAELEDSGVYFCASSPAPGSYNEQFFGPGTRLTVL.